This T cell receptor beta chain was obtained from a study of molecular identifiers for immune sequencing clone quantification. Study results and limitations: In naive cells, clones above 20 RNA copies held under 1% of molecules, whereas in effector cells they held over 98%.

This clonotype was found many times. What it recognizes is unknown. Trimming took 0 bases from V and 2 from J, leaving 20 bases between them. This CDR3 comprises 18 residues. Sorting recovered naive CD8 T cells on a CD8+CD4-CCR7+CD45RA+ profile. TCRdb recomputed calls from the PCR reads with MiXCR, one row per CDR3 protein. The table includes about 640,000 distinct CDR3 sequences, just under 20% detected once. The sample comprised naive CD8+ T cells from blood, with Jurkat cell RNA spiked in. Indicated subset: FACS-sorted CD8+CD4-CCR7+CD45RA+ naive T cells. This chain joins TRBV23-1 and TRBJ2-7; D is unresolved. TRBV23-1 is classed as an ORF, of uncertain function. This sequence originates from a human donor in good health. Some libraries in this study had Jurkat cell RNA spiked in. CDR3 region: CASSQSTGLHSPTYEQYF. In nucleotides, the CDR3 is TGCGCCAGCAGTCAATCGACGGGCCTTCACTCGCCGACCTACGAGCAGTACTTC.